What follows are 14 T cell receptor beta chains derived from one specimen sequenced in a study of T cells after posttransplantation cyclophosphamide. Cyclophosphamide on days +3 and +4 followed busulfan-fludarabine conditioning and a marrow graft. The data were produced by immunoSEQ multiplex PCR, yet TCRdb's version contains in-frame clones alone and is incomplete. The sample holds about 36,000 clones; around 80% are singletons and the top ten take roughly 8.3%. The sequenced sample was CD4+ T cells sorted from blood, obtained roughly 1,900 days after a stem cell transplant with posttransplant cyclophosphamide. These receptors all stem from a female patient in her forties or fifties who received an allogeneic stem cell transplant from a related donor, was CMV-positive, and had no GVHD. Some T cells could come from the graft donor.

This chain uses TRBV20-1 with TRBJ2-7; D is unclear. The CDR3 has 11 amino acids. The V end was cut by 2 bases, the J end by 1 base, with 3 bases between. Germline CDR1 and CDR2: DFQATT and SNEGSKA (reference sequence). The CDR3 DNA reads TGCAGTGCTAGACATTCCTACGAGCAGTACTTC. Translation: CSARHSYEQYF.

The chain carries TRBV6-1 and TRBJ2-4; 7 bases map to TRBD2. Per germline, CDR1 MNHNS and CDR2 SASEGT. The CDR3 loop spans 14 amino acids. V was pared by 8 bases and J by 0 bases, with 4 bases of the junction left unmatched. CDR3 DNA: TGTGCCAGCCGACTAGCAGTAGCCAAAAACATTCAGTACTTC. This codes for CASRLAVAKNIQYF.

V and J are TRBV4-1 and TRBJ2-7, with 7 bases identical to TRBD1. Germline assignment: CDR1 MGHRA and CDR2 YSYEKL. The ends lost 5 bases at V and 0 bases at J; junction bases unmatched: 7. The CDR3 length is 15 residues. CDR3 amino acids: CASSFDRADSYEQYF. As DNA, the CDR3 is TGCGCCAGCAGCTTTGACAGGGCTGACTCCTACGAGCAGTACTTC.

This clone was counted a single time. The rearrangement uses TRBV14 and TRBJ2-6; TRBD2 is a possible D gene (5 bases). Trimming shortened V by 4 bases and J by 0 bases, and 13 bases separated the two germline ends. CDR3 length equals 17 residues. Germline CDR1 is SGHDN and CDR2 is FVKESK. The CDR3: CASSPLRRSSGANVLTF. DNA of the CDR3: TGTGCCAGCAGCCCCCTCCGGAGGAGCTCTGGGGCCAACGTCCTGACTTTC.

The genes are TRBV7-2 and TRBJ1-4, with D perhaps matching TRBD1 (6 bases). Trimming shortened V by 1 base and J by 7 bases, and 10 bases separated the two germline ends. The germline CDR1 and CDR2 sequences are SGHTA and FQGNSA. This CDR3 region has 14 residues. The CDR3 nucleotides read TGTGCCAGCAGCTTAGACAGGGTTGGTGAAAAACTGTTTTTT. As protein: CASSLDRVGEKLFF.

This clone was recorded a few times. The CDR3 sequence: CASSYWTGGNQPQHF. DNA of the CDR3: TGTGCCAGCAGTTACTGGACAGGGGGCAATCAGCCCCAGCATTTT. The V gene is TRBV6-6, the J gene TRBJ1-5; 9 positions match TRBD1. With V trimmed by 1 base and J by 2 bases, 0 bases remained unmatched. Germline CDR1 reads MNHNY; CDR2 reads SVGAGI (reference sequence). The CDR3 consists of 15 residues.

This clone was detected only a few times. V usage is TRBV5-4 and J usage is TRBJ2-7; 7 bases fit TRBD1. With V trimmed by 2 bases and J by 5 bases, 1 base remained unmatched. Germline lookup yields CDR1 SGHNT and CDR2 YYREEE (reference sequence). This CDR3 contains 12 residues. The CDR3 region has the DNA TGTGCCAGCAGCTTACAGGGGAACGAGCAGTACTTC. It is translated as CASSLQGNEQYF.

CDR3 nucleotides: TGTGCCAGCAGTTATTTTGCGGGGGGTATAAATGAGCAGTTCTTC. Protein product: CASSYFAGGINEQFF. The genes are TRBV6-5 and TRBJ2-1; TRBD2 matches at 8 bases. The ends lost 3 bases at V and 7 bases at J; junction bases unmatched: 8. The CDR3 consists of 15 residues. Germline CDR1 reads MNHEY; CDR2 reads SVGAGI.

The V and J genes are TRBV6-5 and TRBJ2-2; 12 nucleotides align to TRBD2. Germline V gene lookup returns CDR1 MNHEY and CDR2 SVGAGI. The CDR3 is 15 amino acids. Trimming cost V 5 bases and J 4 bases; bases outside gene matches: 2. The CDR3 DNA follows: TGTGCCAGCAGTACACTAGCGGGGGGCACCGGGGAGCTGTTTTTT. Residues: CASSTLAGGTGELFF.

This sequence joins TRBV6-5 and TRBJ2-3; 8 bases line up with TRBD1. Germline CDR1 MNHEY, CDR2 SVGAGI. The CDR3 has 14 residues. V shed 0 bases, J shed 5 bases, and the junction held 1 base outside the gene matches. CDR3 nucleotide sequence: TGTGCCAGCAGTTACTCCGGGACAGGAGATACGCAGTATTTT. Protein: CASSYSGTGDTQYF.

The rearrangement joins TRBV10-3 to TRBJ2-5, with D maybe TRBD1 (6 bases). Trimming removed 11 bases from V and 0 bases from J, with 16 bases in between. Germline V gene sequence: CDR1 ENHRY, CDR2 SYGVKD. The CDR3 extends over 14 amino acids. The CDR3 nucleotides are TGTGCCTCCCGAATGGGGGCGAACCAAGAGACCCAGTACTTC. The encoded protein is CASRMGANQETQYF.

J is TRBJ2-5 and V is TRBV7-2; no reliable D call. CDR3 length: 12 residues. V was pared by 5 bases and J by 7 bases, with 11 bases between. Germline V lookup: CDR1 SGHTA, CDR2 FQGNSA. Here the CDR3 DNA reads TGTGCCAGCAGCAATGGCTCACGGACCCAGTACTTC. Translation gives CASSNGSRTQYF.

This chain joins TRBV4-1 and TRBJ1-4; 10 bases agree with TRBD1. Germline loops: CDR1 MGHRA, CDR2 YSYEKL. V was clipped by 1 base and J by 6 bases; unmatched bases: 5. The CDR3 is made up of 16 amino acids. The CDR3, as DNA: TGCGCCAGCAGCCAAGTGCCGGGACAGGGGTATGAAAAACTGTTTTTT. Its translation is CASSQVPGQGYEKLFF.

Only one count was recorded for this clone. The J gene is TRBJ1-1, the V gene TRBV4-2; 9 bases are a match to TRBD1. From germline, CDR1 is LGHNA and CDR2 YNFKEQ. The trim removed 1 base at V and 1 base at J, leaving 4 bases unmatched. The CDR3 is made up of 16 amino acids. This CDR3 reads CASSQGRGQGNTEAFF. Here the CDR3 DNA reads TGTGCCAGCAGCCAAGGGAGGGGACAGGGGAACACTGAAGCTTTCTTT.